This entry concerns a single TCR beta chain. This sample also contains other DNA sequences that code for the same CDR3. In the original workflow: Researchers report that nucleated cell counts were estimated from reference gene primer amplification. Only in-frame clones appear in the TCRdb table, and some are missing; sequencing was by immunoSEQ multiplex PCR. V and J calls and clone size are copied from that table; D and trimming were computed from the DNA. The profile shows more than 250,000 clones, about 85% of them singletons. The data derive from a study of blood T cell repertoires in COVID-19. Study background: Sources were T cells, B-cell-depleted T cells, or PBMCs; the material itself was cDNA or gDNA.

This CDR3 comprises 15 residues. Germline CDR1 reads SEHNR; CDR2 reads FQNEAQ (reference sequence). Trimming at V came to 4 bases and at J to 4 bases, leaving 7 bases not matched to a gene. The chain combines TRBV7-9 with TRBJ2-3, with 8 bases that match TRBD1. The sequencing sample was made of peripheral blood. The TCR comes from a man aged 18 to 30 with active or convalescent COVID-19. The DNA of the CDR3 is TGTGCCAGCAGCTACGGACAGGGACTGGCAGATACGCAGTATTTT. Protein: CASSYGQGLADTQYF.